This T cell receptor beta chain was retrieved from a study of CD8 T cells in Susac syndrome. Random hexamers served to reverse transcribe roughly 0.5 to 1 ug RNA. TCRdb passed the immunoSEQ multiplex PCR reads through MiXCR, listing each CDR3 protein once. The data contain some 100,000 distinct CDR3 sequences, 95% of them singletons. Each Susac syndrome patient had definite or probable disease by recently defined criteria. V dropped 0 bases and J dropped 4 bases, with 18 bases sitting between them. CDR1 is SQVTM, CDR2 ANQGSEA, per germline. The CDR3 contains 17 residues. The TCR was taken from a human donor with Susac syndrome. Sequenced input: CD8+ T cells from PBMCs. The chain carries TRBV29-1 and TRBJ2-2, with D possibly matching TRBD1 (6 bases). Here the CDR3 reads CSVEDRGGERSTGELFF. CDR3 nucleotide sequence: TGCAGCGTTGAAGATCGTGGGGGCGAGAGGTCCACCGGGGAGCTGTTTTTT.